This TCR beta chain derives from a study of T cell repertoires in cytomegalovirus infection (dated by TCRdb to between 2018 and 2020). About the full investigation: Peptide stimulations targeted recently identified HLA-C-restricted CMV epitopes, whose presentation resists viral immunomodulation, together with well-studied HLA-B-restricted epitopes. Donor HLA type was relevant to the analysis, as public TCR beta signatures indicated carriage of CMV infection together with the matching HLA type.

A note on this clonotype: The target of this receptor is not known. One base away there is no much larger clone; base qualities are not given.

Via the germline V gene, CDR1 is SGHNT and CDR2 YENEEA. Including the terminal cysteine and phenylalanine, the CDR3 comprises 14 residues. The retained sequence is limited to the CDR3, 42 bases, with the frame set at the first base. Between the V and J ends, shortened by 1 base and 2 bases respectively, the junction contains 8 bases. Beyond this particular receptor, the publication reports: In the ex vivo response, HLA-C-restricted CMV-specific TCR beta clonotypes were dominant, and in two of eight donors the single most frequent clonotype came from this HLA-C-restricted group. In both this cohort and an independent approximately 400-donor cohort, the cumulative frequency of public TCR beta family members distinguished carriers of CMV infection plus the relevant HLA type.

The label giving this sample's treatment or condition can be read as: in vitro stimulation with specific CMV peptide epitopes to enrich CMV-specific T cells. TCRdb lists the instrument as Illumina HiSeq 1500. TCRdb reprocessed the public reads (quality trimming at Q25 with fastp, clone calling with MiXCR) and kept in-frame beta chains. A single entry per CDR3 protein holds the most common genes and DNA from its merged rows. This sample gives about 160,000 distinct CDR3 sequences in total; less than 25% of them show up just once. The ten largest clones add up to under 30% of the sample. The V and J genes are TRBV11-3 and TRBJ1-1; perhaps TRBD1 is the D gene, with 5 bases matching. The origin of this receptor is a human donor in good health (CMV status not recorded). Some clones in this sample may be carry-over from other donors' samples. Material: CD8+ T cells from cultured PBMCs, obtained from culture after CMV antigen stimulation. Read as DNA, the sequence is TGTGCCAGCAGCTTAGGGGACCCTAACACTGAAGCTTTCTTT. Protein translation: CASSLGDPNTEAFF.